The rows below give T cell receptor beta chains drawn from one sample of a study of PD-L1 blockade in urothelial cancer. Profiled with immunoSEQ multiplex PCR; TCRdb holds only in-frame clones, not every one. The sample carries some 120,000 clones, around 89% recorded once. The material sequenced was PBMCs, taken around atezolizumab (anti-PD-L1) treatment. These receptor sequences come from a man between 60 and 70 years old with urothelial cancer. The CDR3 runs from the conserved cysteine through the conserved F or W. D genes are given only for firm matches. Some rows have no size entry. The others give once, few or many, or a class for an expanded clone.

CDR3aa: CASSVTGQETQYF
CDR3nt: TGTGCCAGCAGCGTAACGGGCCAAGAGACCCAGTACTTC
len: 13
j_gene: TRBJ2-5
abundance: -
d_gene: -
v_gene: TRBV9

CDR3aa: CASSPDFTGVQETQYF
CDR3nt: TGTGCCAGCAGCCCGGACTTTACAGGGGTCCAAGAGACCCAGTACTTC
len: 16
j_gene: TRBJ2-5
abundance: -
d_gene: TRBD1
v_gene: TRBV11-3

CDR3aa: CASSLALGTASSMNTEAFF
CDR3nt: TGCGCCAGCAGCTTGGCATTAGGGACAGCATCTTCCATGAACACTGAAGCTTTCTTT
len: 19
j_gene: TRBJ1-1
abundance: -
d_gene: TRBD1
v_gene: TRBV5-1

CDR3aa: CASSSTTGFNYGYTF
CDR3nt: TGTGCCAGCAGCTCGACGACAGGGTTTAACTATGGCTACACCTTC
len: 15
j_gene: TRBJ1-2
abundance: -
d_gene: TRBD1
v_gene: TRBV5-4

CDR3aa: CASSPPTGRQYF
CDR3nt: TGTGCCAGCTCACCCCCGACAGGGAGGCAGTATTTT
len: 12
j_gene: TRBJ2-3
abundance: -
d_gene: TRBD1
v_gene: TRBV18

CDR3aa: CASSLGLGRSPLHF
CDR3nt: TGTGCCAGCAGTTTGGGGCTTGGTAGGTCACCCCTCCACTTT
len: 14
j_gene: TRBJ1-6
abundance: -
d_gene: -
v_gene: TRBV28

CDR3aa: CASSLDGTGWYGYTF
CDR3nt: TGTGCCAGCAGCTTAGACGGGACAGGGTGGTATGGCTACACCTTC
len: 15
j_gene: TRBJ1-2
abundance: -
d_gene: TRBD1
v_gene: TRBV11-3

CDR3aa: CASNRDRVQNTEAFF
CDR3nt: TGTGCCAGCAACCGGGACAGGGTTCAGAACACTGAAGCTTTCTTT
len: 15
j_gene: TRBJ1-1
abundance: -
d_gene: TRBD1
v_gene: TRBV6-5

CDR3aa: CASSRGTGSYEQYF
CDR3nt: TGTGCCAGCAGCAGGGGGACAGGCTCCTACGAGCAGTACTTC
len: 14
j_gene: TRBJ2-7
abundance: -
d_gene: TRBD1
v_gene: TRBV4-2

CDR3aa: CASSLAETQYF
CDR3nt: TGTGCCAGCAGCTTAGCTGAGACCCAGTACTTC
len: 11
j_gene: TRBJ2-5
abundance: -
d_gene: -
v_gene: TRBV11-3

CDR3aa: CASSQGTGSYEQYF
CDR3nt: TGTGCCAGCAGCCAAGGGACAGGTAGCTACGAGCAGTACTTC
len: 14
j_gene: TRBJ2-7
abundance: -
d_gene: TRBD1
v_gene: TRBV11-2

CDR3aa: CASSRPAGGAGEAFF
CDR3nt: TGTGCCAGTAGTAGACCCGCAGGGGGCGCTGGTGAAGCTTTCTTT
len: 15
j_gene: TRBJ1-1
abundance: -
d_gene: TRBD1
v_gene: TRBV19

CDR3aa: CASSLFRNQPQHF
CDR3nt: TGTGCCAGCAGCTTGTTCAGAAATCAGCCCCAGCATTTT
len: 13
j_gene: TRBJ1-5
abundance: -
d_gene: -
v_gene: TRBV5-6

CDR3aa: CASSQGLAGNEQFF
CDR3nt: TGTGCCAGCAGCCAGGGGCTAGCGGGAAATGAGCAGTTCTTC
len: 14
j_gene: TRBJ2-1
abundance: -
d_gene: TRBD2
v_gene: TRBV7-3

CDR3aa: CATRGAPEQFF
CDR3nt: TGTGCCACGCGCGGGGCTCCTGAGCAGTTCTTC
len: 11
j_gene: TRBJ2-1
abundance: -
d_gene: -
v_gene: TRBV28

CDR3aa: CASSSNQGVYYGYTF
CDR3nt: TGTGCCAGCAGCTCGAACCAGGGGGTCTACTATGGCTACACCTTC
len: 15
j_gene: TRBJ1-2
abundance: -
d_gene: TRBD1
v_gene: TRBV7-2

CDR3aa: CASSIIRLAGAPGELFF
CDR3nt: TGTGCCAGTAGTATCATACGACTAGCGGGGGCCCCCGGGGAGCTGTTTTTT
len: 17
j_gene: TRBJ2-2
abundance: -
d_gene: TRBD2
v_gene: TRBV19

CDR3aa: CASSVGLAEETQYF
CDR3nt: TGTGCCAGCAGCGTAGGGCTAGCGGAGGAGACCCAGTACTTC
len: 14
j_gene: TRBJ2-5
abundance: -
d_gene: TRBD2
v_gene: TRBV9

CDR3aa: CASSRTGVLYEQYF
CDR3nt: TGTGCCAGCAGCCGGACAGGGGTTCTGTACGAGCAGTACTTC
len: 14
j_gene: TRBJ2-7
abundance: -
d_gene: TRBD1
v_gene: TRBV7-8

CDR3aa: CASSTGGETQYF
CDR3nt: TGTGCCAGCAGTACGGGTGGGGAGACCCAGTACTTC
len: 12
j_gene: TRBJ2-5
abundance: -
d_gene: -
v_gene: TRBV25-1

CDR3aa: CATSRKRDGTDTQYF
CDR3nt: TGTGCCACCAGCCGCAAGCGGGACGGCACAGATACGCAGTATTTT
len: 15
j_gene: TRBJ2-3
abundance: few
d_gene: TRBD2
v_gene: TRBV15

CDR3aa: CASRRGNTEAFF
CDR3nt: TGTGCCAGTCGTCGGGGGAACACTGAAGCTTTCTTT
len: 12
j_gene: TRBJ1-1
abundance: -
d_gene: -
v_gene: TRBV7-9

CDR3aa: CASSRGQGGHSPLHF
CDR3nt: TGTGCCAGCAGTCGCGGACAGGGAGGGCATTCACCCCTCCACTTT
len: 15
j_gene: TRBJ1-6
abundance: -
d_gene: TRBD1
v_gene: TRBV2

CDR3aa: CATSRDLDRGFGNTIYF
CDR3nt: TGTGCCACCAGCAGAGATCTGGACAGGGGATTTGGAAACACCATATATTTT
len: 17
j_gene: TRBJ1-3
abundance: -
d_gene: TRBD1
v_gene: TRBV15

CDR3aa: CASSQPRLSGGASEQFF
CDR3nt: TGTGCCAGCAGCCAGCCCCGACTTAGCGGGGGGGCCAGTGAGCAGTTCTTC
len: 17
j_gene: TRBJ2-1
abundance: -
d_gene: TRBD2
v_gene: TRBV7-2

CDR3aa: CASSQGAWETQYF
CDR3nt: TGTGCCAGTAGCCAGGGGGCCTGGGAGACCCAGTACTTC
len: 13
j_gene: TRBJ2-5
abundance: -
d_gene: TRBD1
v_gene: TRBV19

CDR3aa: CSVVPYQETQYF
CDR3nt: TGCAGCGTTGTCCCTTACCAAGAGACCCAGTACTTC
len: 12
j_gene: TRBJ2-5
abundance: few
d_gene: -
v_gene: TRBV29-1

CDR3aa: CASSAPREGARYGYTF
CDR3nt: TGTGCCAGCAGCGCGCCCCGGGAGGGGGCGCGCTATGGCTACACCTTC
len: 16
j_gene: TRBJ1-2
abundance: -
d_gene: TRBD1
v_gene: TRBV7-8

CDR3aa: CASSEPGQGWYEQYF
CDR3nt: TGTGCCAGCAGCGAGCCGGGACAGGGGTGGTACGAGCAGTACTTC
len: 15
j_gene: TRBJ2-7
abundance: -
d_gene: TRBD1
v_gene: TRBV6-1

CDR3aa: CASSLSIARELFF
CDR3nt: TGTGCCAGCAGTTTATCGATAGCTAGGGAGCTGTTTTTT
len: 13
j_gene: TRBJ2-2
abundance: -
d_gene: -
v_gene: TRBV27

CDR3aa: CASIPPWDRGTEAFF
CDR3nt: TGTGCCAGCATCCCGCCCTGGGACAGGGGCACTGAAGCTTTCTTT
len: 15
j_gene: TRBJ1-1
abundance: -
d_gene: TRBD1
v_gene: TRBV7-3

CDR3aa: CATTPAGRAKNIQYF
CDR3nt: TGTGCCACAACCCCAGCGGGACGTGCCAAAAACATTCAGTACTTC
len: 15
j_gene: TRBJ2-4
abundance: -
d_gene: TRBD2
v_gene: TRBV28

CDR3aa: CASSFLGPLEDRGTEHEQFF
CDR3nt: TGCGCCAGCAGCTTCCTCGGCCCTCTGGAGGACAGGGGGACCGAGCATGAGCAGTTCTTC
len: 20
j_gene: TRBJ2-1
abundance: -
d_gene: TRBD1
v_gene: TRBV5-1

CDR3aa: CASSPGGRPNEKLFF
CDR3nt: TGTGCCAGCAGTCCTGGGGGCAGACCTAATGAAAAACTGTTTTTT
len: 15
j_gene: TRBJ1-4
abundance: -
d_gene: -
v_gene: TRBV28

CDR3aa: CASSLGGTGVGDTQYF
CDR3nt: TGTGCCAGCAGCTTGGGGGGGACAGGGGTGGGAGATACGCAGTATTTT
len: 16
j_gene: TRBJ2-3
abundance: -
d_gene: TRBD1
v_gene: TRBV5-4

CDR3aa: CASSLVNRDYEQYF
CDR3nt: TGTGCCAGCAGTTTAGTCAACAGGGACTACGAGCAGTACTTC
len: 14
j_gene: TRBJ2-7
abundance: once
d_gene: -
v_gene: TRBV28

CDR3aa: CATSLRGARNEQFF
CDR3nt: TGTGCCACCAGCCTCCGGGGGGCTAGGAATGAGCAGTTCTTC
len: 14
j_gene: TRBJ2-1
abundance: -
d_gene: -
v_gene: TRBV10-3

CDR3aa: CASSLAGAGTGELFF
CDR3nt: TGTGCCAGCAGTTTAGCGGGGGCGGGGACCGGGGAGCTGTTTTTT
len: 15
j_gene: TRBJ2-2
abundance: -
d_gene: -
v_gene: TRBV27

CDR3aa: CASSALQGSSNQPQHF
CDR3nt: TGTGCCAGCAGTGCGTTACAGGGGTCGAGCAATCAGCCCCAGCATTTT
len: 16
j_gene: TRBJ1-5
abundance: once
d_gene: TRBD1
v_gene: TRBV27

CDR3aa: CASSVGSRWSYNEQFF
CDR3nt: TGTGCCAGCAGCGTAGGGTCGCGGTGGTCCTACAATGAGCAGTTCTTC
len: 16
j_gene: TRBJ2-1
abundance: few
d_gene: -
v_gene: TRBV9

CDR3aa: CASSLDTSGGNTQYF
CDR3nt: TGTGCCAGCAGCTTGGACACTAGCGGGGGAAATACGCAGTATTTT
len: 15
j_gene: TRBJ2-3
abundance: -
d_gene: TRBD2
v_gene: TRBV5-6

CDR3aa: CASSSDRGQAFF
CDR3nt: TGTGCCAGCAGTTCGGACAGGGGGCAAGCTTTCTTT
len: 12
j_gene: TRBJ1-1
abundance: -
d_gene: TRBD1
v_gene: TRBV28

CDR3aa: CASSLTSGGVDYTDTQYF
CDR3nt: TGTGCCAGTAGCCTGACTAGCGGGGGGGTGGACTACACAGATACGCAGTATTTT
len: 18
j_gene: TRBJ2-3
abundance: -
d_gene: TRBD2
v_gene: TRBV19

CDR3aa: CASSLGFLAGVGSYNEQFF
CDR3nt: TGTGCCAGCAGCTTAGGATTTCTGGCGGGAGTTGGTTCCTACAATGAGCAGTTCTTC
len: 19
j_gene: TRBJ2-1
abundance: -
d_gene: TRBD2
v_gene: TRBV13

CDR3aa: CASSPGRGGNYGYTF
CDR3nt: TGTGCCAGCAGCCCAGGGCGAGGGGGCAACTATGGCTACACCTTC
len: 15
j_gene: TRBJ1-2
abundance: -
d_gene: TRBD1
v_gene: TRBV7-3

CDR3aa: CASSLAVTGGTEAFF
CDR3nt: TGCGCCAGCAGCTTGGCCGTCACCGGGGGTACTGAAGCTTTCTTT
len: 15
j_gene: TRBJ1-1
abundance: -
d_gene: -
v_gene: TRBV5-1

CDR3aa: CASSLLQGYYEQYF
CDR3nt: TGTGCCAGCTCACTACTACAGGGGTACTACGAGCAGTACTTC
len: 14
j_gene: TRBJ2-7
abundance: -
d_gene: TRBD1
v_gene: TRBV18

CDR3aa: CASRPPVELPNTGELFF
CDR3nt: TGCGCCAGCAGACCCCCCGTTGAGCTACCGAACACCGGGGAGCTGTTTTTT
len: 17
j_gene: TRBJ2-2
abundance: -
d_gene: -
v_gene: TRBV5-1

CDR3aa: CASSQTSGHSDTQYF
CDR3nt: TGTGCCAGCAGCCAGACTAGCGGTCACTCAGATACGCAGTATTTT
len: 15
j_gene: TRBJ2-3
abundance: -
d_gene: TRBD2
v_gene: TRBV7-3

CDR3aa: CASSLSPHHLSYEQYF
CDR3nt: TGTGCCAGCAGTTTATCGCCACACCACCTCTCCTACGAGCAGTACTTC
len: 16
j_gene: TRBJ2-7
abundance: -
d_gene: -
v_gene: TRBV27

CDR3aa: CASSTTGGRSDTGELFF
CDR3nt: TGTGCCAGCAGCACCACAGGGGGACGTTCGGACACCGGGGAGCTGTTTTTT
len: 17
j_gene: TRBJ2-2
abundance: -
d_gene: TRBD1
v_gene: TRBV5-6

CDR3aa: CASSLVPPDYGYTF
CDR3nt: TGTGCCAGCAGTTTAGTCCCCCCGGACTATGGCTACACCTTC
len: 14
j_gene: TRBJ1-2
abundance: -
d_gene: -
v_gene: TRBV28

CDR3aa: CASSDRGGLNTGELFF
CDR3nt: TGTGCCAGCAGTGACAGGGGAGGGCTGAACACCGGGGAGCTGTTTTTT
len: 16
j_gene: TRBJ2-2
abundance: -
d_gene: -
v_gene: TRBV2